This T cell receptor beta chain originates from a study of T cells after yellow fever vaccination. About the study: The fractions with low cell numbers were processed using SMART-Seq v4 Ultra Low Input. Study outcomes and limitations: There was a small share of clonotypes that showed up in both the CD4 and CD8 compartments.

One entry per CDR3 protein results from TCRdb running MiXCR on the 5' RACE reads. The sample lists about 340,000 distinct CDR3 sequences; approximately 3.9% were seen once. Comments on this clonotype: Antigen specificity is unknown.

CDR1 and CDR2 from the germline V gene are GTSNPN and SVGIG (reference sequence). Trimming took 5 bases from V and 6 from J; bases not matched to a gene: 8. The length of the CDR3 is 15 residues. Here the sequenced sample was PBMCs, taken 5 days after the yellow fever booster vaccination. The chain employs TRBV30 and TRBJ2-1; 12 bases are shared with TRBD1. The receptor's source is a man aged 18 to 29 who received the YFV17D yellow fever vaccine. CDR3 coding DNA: TGTGCCTGGGATCGCGGGACAGGGGGCTTCAATGAGCAGTTCTTC. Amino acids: CAWDRGTGGFNEQFF.